The 14 T cell receptor beta chains below come from one sample, sequenced in a study of T cell changes during pregnancy in multiple sclerosis. Clones were sequenced by immunoSEQ multiplex PCR, and TCRdb holds only the in-frame ones, with some missing. In the table there are tens of thousands of clones, almost 95% of which are singletons. This material consisted of CD8+ T cells from peripheral blood mononuclear cells, taken in the first trimester of pregnancy. The source is a female donor with multiple sclerosis, enrolled in a pregnancy study.

This clone was seen a few times. The V call is TRBV27, the J call TRBJ2-1, with D tentatively TRBD1 (6 bases). The CDR3 covers 14 residues. Germline CDR1 reads MNHEY; CDR2 reads SMNVEV (reference sequence). V lost 5 bases, J lost 9 bases, and 17 bases lay in between. CDR3 residues: CASSTDRRRSEQFF. CDR3 coding DNA: TGTGCCAGCAGTACCGACAGGCGGAGAAGTGAGCAGTTCTTC.

This clone was seen once. The chain links TRBV4-1 to TRBJ2-1, with TRBD2 identical over 9 bases. The CDR3 is 13 amino acids. The germline V gene encodes CDR1 MGHRA and CDR2 YSYEKL. The trim removed 4 bases at V and 11 bases at J, leaving 6 bases unmatched. CDR3 in amino acids: CASSPGSGGQQFF. The CDR3 DNA is TGCGCCAGCAGCCCAGGTAGCGGGGGCCAGCAGTTCTTC.

The chain couples TRBV7-9 to TRBJ1-2; a possible D gene is TRBD1 (5 bases). Trimming stripped 4 bases from V and 1 base from J, with 10 bases between. In germline, CDR1 is SEHNR, CDR2 FQNEAQ (reference sequence). The CDR3 consists of 14 residues. The CDR3 sequence is CASSSTGNNYGYTF. The CDR3 DNA sequence: TGTGCCAGCAGCTCAACAGGAAATAACTATGGCTACACCTTC. The full variable domain, with the rest looked up from reference TRBV7-9 and TRBJ1-2, is DTGVSQNPRHKITKRGQNVTFRCDPISEHNRLYWYRQTLGQGPEFLTYFQNEAQLEKSRLLSDRFSAERPKGSFSTLEIQRTEQGDSAMYLCASSSTGNNYGYTFGSGTRLTVV.

CDR3 residues: CASSGPGQPGGRQETQYF. In DNA form, the CDR3 reads TGCGCCAGCAGTGGCCCGGGACAGCCTGGGGGGCGGCAAGAGACCCAGTACTTC. The V and J genes are TRBV10-2 and TRBJ2-5; tentatively, D is TRBD1 (7 bases). The germline V and J ends were trimmed by 4 bases and 2 bases, with 23 bases remaining between them. The germline V gene encodes CDR1 WSHSY and CDR2 SAAADI. This CDR3 has 18 amino acids.

In this sample, this clone turned up once. This sequence joins TRBV5-1 and TRBJ1-6; D perhaps matches TRBD1 (5 bases). The length of the CDR3 is 15 residues. Germline CDR1 and CDR2: SGHRS and YFSETQ. V lost 0 bases and J 10 bases, leaving 14 bases between the germline ends. CDR3 protein: CASSLDPGEGSPLHF. CDR3 nucleotides: TGCGCCAGCAGCTTGGACCCGGGGGAGGGATCACCCCTCCACTTT.

This chain connects TRBV7-9 to TRBJ2-7, with 12 bases fitting TRBD2. V gave up 4 bases and J gave up 3 bases; unmatched junction bases: 4. This CDR3 is 15 amino acids long. Germline-derived CDR1 and CDR2 are SEHNR and FQNEAQ (reference sequence). CDR3 DNA sequence: TGTGCCAGCAGCTCACTAGCGGGGGGCGGCTACGAGCAGTACTTC. The encoded protein is CASSSLAGGGYEQYF. Supplemented by reference TRBV7-9 and TRBJ2-7, the full variable domain reads DTGVSQNPRHKITKRGQNVTFRCDPISEHNRLYWYRQTLGQGPEFLTYFQNEAQLEKSRLLSDRFSAERPKGSFSTLEIQRTEQGDSAMYLCASSSLAGGGYEQYFGPGTRLTVT.

The rearrangement uses TRBV2 and TRBJ2-5; TRBD2 might be the D (5 bases). V lost 0 bases to trimming and J lost 5 bases, with 13 bases between them. This CDR3 comprises 15 residues. Germline V CDR1 and CDR2: SNHLY, FYNNEI. The chain's CDR3 is CASSEAFSVAETQYF. The CDR3 DNA sequence: TGTGCCAGCAGTGAAGCTTTTAGCGTGGCTGAGACCCAGTACTTC.

V gene TRBV28 combines with J gene TRBJ2-1, with TRBD2 identical over 10 bases. This CDR3 spans 15 amino acids. Germline CDR1 reads MDHEN; CDR2 reads SYDVKM. V lost 5 bases, J lost 7 bases, and 8 bases stayed unmatched. DNA for the CDR3: TGTGCCAGCAGTCCTCAGGGACTAGCGACAAATGAGCAGTTCTTC. It translates to CASSPQGLATNEQFF.

This chain's CDR3 is CASSVALAGGLTEAFF. CDR3 nucleotide sequence: TGTGCCAGCAGCGTAGCTCTCGCAGGGGGCTTGACTGAAGCTTTCTTT. V gene TRBV9 combines with J gene TRBJ1-1, with TRBD1 matching over 8 bases. Losses at the gene ends were 0 bases for V and 5 bases for J; bases not matched to a gene: 9. Per the germline V gene, CDR1 is SGDLS and CDR2 is YYNGEE. This CDR3 has 16 amino acids.

V is TRBV5-5 and J is TRBJ2-7; D is perhaps TRBD2 (5 bases). Germline assignment: CDR1 SGHKS and CDR2 YYEKEE (reference sequence). V was trimmed by 4 bases and J by 2 bases, leaving 19 bases between them. There are 16 residues in the CDR3. The CDR3 DNA reads as TGTGCCAGCAGCCCCGGCGCTGGCACCGGGGCCTACGAGCAGTACTTC. Protein product: CASSPGAGTGAYEQYF.

The chain uses TRBV5-8 and TRBJ1-2, with D uncertain. Germline CDR1 and CDR2: SGHTS and YDEGEE. With 4 bases removed from V and 4 bases from J, the gap between germline ends came to 20 bases. This CDR3 has 16 residues. CDR3 sequence reads: CASSQDQARQPYGYTF. The DNA of the CDR3 is TGTGCCAGCAGCCAAGATCAGGCCAGGCAGCCCTATGGCTACACCTTC. Complete variable domain (other parts from reference TRBV5-8 and TRBJ1-2): EAGVTQSPTHLIKTRGQQATLRCSPISGHTSVYWYQQALGLGLQFLLWYDEGEERNRGNFPPRFSGRQFPNYSSELNVNALELEDSALYLCASSQDQARQPYGYTFGSGTRLTVV.

The chain recombines TRBV7-8 with TRBJ2-4, with a tentative D call TRBD1 (5 bases). Germline CDR1 SGHVS, CDR2 FQNEAQ. This CDR3 spans 17 amino acids. V was clipped by 4 bases and J by 0 bases, with 16 bases between them. CDR3 nucleotides: TGTGCCAGCAGCTCAAGCAATCTGGGGCTAGCCAAAAACATTCAGTACTTC. Translation gives CASSSSNLGLAKNIQYF.

V is TRBV29-1 and J is TRBJ2-3; TRBD2 might be the D (6 bases). The V end was cut by 6 bases, the J end by 1 base, with 20 bases between. The CDR3 sequence is 16 residues long. Germline V gene sequence: CDR1 SQVTM, CDR2 ANQGSEA. The CDR3 nucleotides are TGCAGCGTAGCCGGGACTGACCTTGTTGGCACAGATACGCAGTATTTT. Protein: CSVAGTDLVGTDTQYF.

The V and J genes are TRBV11-2 and TRBJ1-1; the match to TRBD1 covers 8 bases. Germline CDR1 and CDR2: SGHAT and FQNNGV. The length of the CDR3 is 16 residues. V trimming: 1 base; J trimming: 4 bases; junction bases outside the gene matches: 8. CDR3 region: CASSLGSGGRRTEAFF. The CDR3 nucleotides read TGTGCCAGCAGCTTAGGTTCAGGGGGCCGGCGCACTGAAGCTTTCTTT.